This entry features one TCR beta chain sequence. Its antigen remains unknown. The V gene's germline CDR1 is SGDLS and CDR2 YYNGEE. The CDR3 has 15 amino acids. The V and J ends lost 0 bases and 8 bases respectively, with 15 bases between them. The data originate from a study of CD8 T cells in ankylosing spondylitis. Study results and caveats: From matched ankylosing spondylitis synovial fluid, disease-linked clones were reportedly recovered at significantly enriched levels.

TCRdb re-called the 5' RACE reads through MiXCR, storing one row per CDR3 protein. Of hundreds of thousands of distinct CDR3 sequences listed, around 21% were seen once; the top ten hold 3.5%. V gene TRBV9 combines with J gene TRBJ2-1; either TRBD1 or TRBD2 may fit D (5 bases each). This receptor was taken from a female donor with ankylosing spondylitis or in good health (not recorded which). What was sequenced was blood, either unsorted or a sorted T cell fraction (not recorded which). The CDR3, as DNA: TGTGCCAGCAGCGTAGAGGGGTTGTCCGGGGATGAGCAGTTCTTC. Translated, it gives CASSVEGLSGDEQFF.